The rows below give T cell receptor beta chains drawn from one sample of a study of T cell responses to AZD1222 COVID-19 vaccine. Produced via immunoSEQ multiplex PCR; TCRdb's table is partial and in-frame only. The repertoire holds under 250,000 clones, with just over 90% as singletons. The source material was peripheral blood, sampled on day 0 of MenACWY control vaccination. These receptors all come from an adult in good health. CDR3s include the opening cysteine and the closing phenylalanine or tryptophan. The D gene is left open where the match is weak. Clone size is shown for a subset of rows, as once, few, many or a class of expanded clone.

TRBD1,-,TRBJ2-7,TRBV5-6,TGTGCCAGCAGCCCGAGGGGACAGGGGTCCTACGAGCAGTACTTC,CASSPRGQGSYEQYF
-,once,TRBJ1-1,TRBV19,TGTGCCAGCAAAGACAGGTCCTACATGAACACTGAAGCTTTCTTT,CASKDRSYMNTEAFF
-,-,TRBJ2-3,TRBV7-3,TGTGCCAGCAGCTTAGGGCGGGGCGGCACAGATACGCAGTATTTT,CASSLGRGGTDTQYF
-,-,TRBJ1-4,TRBV5-6,TGTGCCAGCAGCGGTGGGAAAGAAAAACTGTTTTTT,CASSGGKEKLFF
-,-,TRBJ2-3,TRBV10-3,TGTGCCATCATGGACGCCAGGGATTCCACAGATACGCAGTATTTT,CAIMDARDSTDTQYF
-,-,TRBJ2-3,TRBV2,TGTGCCACCAGCCAGAATAATGTTCTCACAGATACGCAGTATTTT,CATSQNNVLTDTQYF
-,-,TRBJ1-6,TRBV6-5,TGTGCCAGCAGTTACTCGTTAGGGAATTCACCCCTCCACTTT,CASSYSLGNSPLHF
-,-,TRBJ2-7,TRBV7-2,TGTGCCAGCAGCCTCCCCGGGGACGCGAGGGAGCAGTACTTC,CASSLPGDAREQYF
-,-,TRBJ1-1,TRBV6-2/TRBV6-3,TGTGCCAGCAGTTACGGGAGGGCTGAAGCTTTCTTT,CASSYGRAEAFF
-,-,TRBJ1-1,TRBV28,TGTGCCAGCAGTTCCCACCACCGGAACACTGAAGCTTTCTTT,CASSSHHRNTEAFF
-,-,TRBJ1-3,TRBV12-3/TRBV12-4,TGTGCCAGCAGCTCAGGGGCTGGAAACACCATATATTTT,CASSSGAGNTIYF
TRBD1,-,TRBJ2-3,TRBV28,TGTGCCAGCAGTTTATCGGGACAGGGTCTCACCGATACGCAGTATTTT,CASSLSGQGLTDTQYF
-,-,TRBJ1-3,TRBV19,TGTGCCAGTAGACATCAGGGATCCGAGGGAAACACCATATATTTT,CASRHQGSEGNTIYF
-,-,TRBJ2-2,TRBV5-1,TGCGCCAGCAGCTCCCTTGAGGGTACCGGGGAGCTGTTTTTT,CASSSLEGTGELFF
TRBD1,-,TRBJ1-6,TRBV7-9,TGTGCCAGCAGCGCAATGGGGACAGGACCTAATTCACCCCTCCACTTT,CASSAMGTGPNSPLHF
-,-,TRBJ1-5,TRBV7-2,TGTGCCAGCAGCTTAGCATTCGGTAATCAGCCCCAGCATTTT,CASSLAFGNQPQHF
-,-,TRBJ1-6,TRBV19,TGTGCCAGTAGCCGGAATAAAAGAAGCTCCTATAATTCACCCCTCCACTTT,CASSRNKRSSYNSPLHF
-,-,TRBJ1-1,TRBV5-1,TGCGCCAGCAGCACCTCCAACCCACGTACTGAAGCTTTCTTT,CASSTSNPRTEAFF
-,-,TRBJ2-7,TRBV15,TGTGCCGCCAGCCCCGCGGGGGCTTCCTACGAGCAGTACTTC,CAASPAGASYEQYF
TRBD1,-,TRBJ1-2,TRBV19,TGTGCCAGTAGTTCACAGGGGTGGTATGGCTACACCTTC,CASSSQGWYGYTF
-,-,TRBJ1-3,TRBV11-3,TGTGCCAGCAGCTCTACAGGGAGGGAAGGAAACACCATATATTTT,CASSSTGREGNTIYF
-,-,TRBJ2-1,TRBV2,TGTGCCAGCAGTATTCTGGGGAGTGAGCAGTTCTTC,CASSILGSEQFF
-,-,TRBJ1-2,TRBV7-8,TGTGCCAGCAGCTTAGTGCGGCTCATGGACTATGGCTACACCTTC,CASSLVRLMDYGYTF
-,-,TRBJ1-1,TRBV19,TGTGCCAGTAGTAAGGAAACAGGGAGGGAAGCTTTCTTT,CASSKETGREAFF
-,-,TRBJ1-5,TRBV6-4,TGTGCCAGCACTCTAGCGCGGGGCTGCTCACCCCAGCATTTT,CASTLARGCSPQHF
TRBD1,once,TRBJ1-6,TRBV4-2,TGTGCCAGCAGCCAAGATAAGGACAGGGCTAATTCACCCCTCCACTTT,CASSQDKDRANSPLHF
TRBD1,-,TRBJ1-5,TRBV27,TGTGCCAGCAGTCTTCAGGGGGATCAGCCCCAGCATTTT,CASSLQGDQPQHF
-,-,TRBJ1-2,TRBV5-6,TGTGCCAGCAACCAAAGGGGGGCAGGAGGTGGCTTTGGCTACACCTTC,CASNQRGAGGGFGYTF
-,-,TRBJ1-1,TRBV30,TGTGCCTGGTCGCCCGGGGGCGCGGTAGGGGAAACTGAAGCTTTCTTT,CAWSPGGAVGETEAFF
-,-,TRBJ1-1,TRBV5-1,TGCGCCAGCAGCTTTGGAGGGAGTGACGCTGAAGCTTTCTTT,CASSFGGSDAEAFF
-,-,TRBJ1-6,TRBV7-8,TGTGCCAGCAGCCGAGACAGGCCGAGCTCCTATAATTCACCCCTCCACTTT,CASSRDRPSSYNSPLHF
-,-,TRBJ2-1,TRBV30,TGTGCCTGGAGTGTACCTCTCACCTACAATGAGCAGTTCTTC,CAWSVPLTYNEQFF
-,-,TRBJ1-1,TRBV3-1/TRBV3-2,TGTGCCAGCAGCCAAGTGCCGGGGGGGGAAGCTTTCTTT,CASSQVPGGEAFF
-,-,TRBJ1-1,TRBV12-3/TRBV12-4,TGTGCCAGCAGTAGGGGGGGCAACACTGAAGCTTTCTTT,CASSRGGNTEAFF
-,-,TRBJ2-7,TRBV29-1,TGCAGTGTGAGGGGTCTGTTCGAGCAGTACTTC,CSVRGLFEQYF
-,-,TRBJ1-2,TRBV5-1,TGCGCCAGCAGCTTGGCGGCAGGTGATGGCTACACCTTC,CASSLAAGDGYTF
-,-,TRBJ1-2,TRBV3-1/TRBV3-2,TGTGCCAGCAGCCAAGATTCGAGACGGAGCTATGGCTACACCTTC,CASSQDSRRSYGYTF
TRBD1,-,TRBJ1-6,TRBV10-3,TGTGCCATCAGTGAGGGGACAGGGGTTAATTCACCCCTCCACTTT,CAISEGTGVNSPLHF